The T cell receptor beta chain described here comes from a study of blood T cell repertoires in COVID-19. Looking at the study overall: PBMCs, B-cell-depleted T cells, or T cells provided the cDNA or gDNA that made up the material.

Per the germline V gene, CDR1 is MNHNS and CDR2 is SASEGT. The CDR3 runs 15 residues. With 2 bases removed from V and 8 bases from J, the gap between germline ends came to 18 bases. The method was immunoSEQ multiplex PCR; TCRdb's version includes in-frame clones alone and lacks a portion of them. The sample holds roughly 250,000 clones, around 89% seen once. The source of this sequence is a man aged 25-40 years with acute or convalescent COVID-19. The chain joins TRBV6-1 to TRBJ1-2, with no clear D. Material: peripheral blood. The CDR3 region has the DNA TGTGCCAGCAGTGAAAGTACACACCCAGCGGGGGGCTACACCTTC. This sequence encodes CASSESTHPAGGYTF.